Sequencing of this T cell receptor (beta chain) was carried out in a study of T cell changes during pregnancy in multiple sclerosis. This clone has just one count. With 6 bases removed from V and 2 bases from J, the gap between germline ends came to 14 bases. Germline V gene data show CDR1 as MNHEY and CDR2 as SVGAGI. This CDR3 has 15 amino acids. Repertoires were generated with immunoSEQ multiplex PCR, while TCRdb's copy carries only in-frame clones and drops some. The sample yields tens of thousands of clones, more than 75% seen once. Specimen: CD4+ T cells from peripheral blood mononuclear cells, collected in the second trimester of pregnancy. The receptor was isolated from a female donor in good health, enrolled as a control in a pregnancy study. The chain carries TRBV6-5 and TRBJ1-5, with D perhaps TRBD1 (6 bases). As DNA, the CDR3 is TGTGCCAGCAGCCAACGGGACACACGCAATCAGCCCCAGCATTTT. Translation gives CASSQRDTRNQPQHF.